Shown below are 29 T cell receptor beta chains from a single sample sequenced in a study of T-cell memory formation after mild COVID-19. From the 5' RACE reads, TCRdb called clonotypes with MiXCR, one entry per CDR3 protein. The sample carries roughly 250,000 distinct CDR3 sequences, roughly 15% recorded once. The source material was PBMCs or a T cell subset sorted from them (not recorded which). Receptor source: a man aged 18-30 years who had mild COVID-19 (a few samples of this study predate the infection). Cell type and time point are not known.

This chain joins TRBV20-1 and TRBJ1-1; D is possibly TRBD1 (6 bases). The length of the CDR3 is 14 residues. V lost 1 base and J lost 1, with 10 bases in between. Per the germline V gene, CDR1 is DFQATT and CDR2 is SNEGSKA (reference sequence). This chain's CDR3 is CSARAGGGNTEAFF. The CDR3 nucleotides read TGCAGTGCTAGAGCGGGGGGCGGGAACACTGAAGCTTTCTTT.

This clonotype was counted a few times. The chain uses TRBV27 and TRBJ2-3, with D perhaps matching TRBD1 or TRBD2 (5 bases each). Per germline, CDR1 MNHEY and CDR2 SMNVEV (reference sequence). V was cut by 0 bases and J by 6 bases, with 10 bases left in between. This CDR3 has 14 amino acids. The CDR3 DNA reads TGTGCCAGCAGTTTATCTTGGGGGACGGATACGCAGTATTTT. Protein sequence: CASSLSWGTDTQYF.

The chain employs TRBV27 and TRBJ2-3; D is uncertain. The germline gives CDR1 MNHEY, CDR2 SMNVEV (reference sequence). The V and J ends lost 6 bases and 5 bases respectively, with 15 bases between them. The CDR3 runs to 14 residues. The CDR3 is CASSLRSPGDTQYF. CDR3 in DNA: TGTGCCAGCAGCCTCCGCTCGCCTGGAGATACGCAGTATTTT.

The chain combines TRBV7-2 with TRBJ2-7; 7 nucleotides match TRBD2. Looked up from germline, CDR1 is SGHTA and CDR2 is FQGNSA. The CDR3 covers 14 residues. V gave up 5 bases and J gave up 5 bases; unmatched junction bases: 9. CDR3 DNA sequence: TGTGCCAGCAGCCCGAGAACTAGCGATGACGAGCAGTACTTC. Its translation is CASSPRTSDDEQYF.

This chain uses TRBV7-6 with TRBJ1-1; 8 bases agree with TRBD1. Germline V gene data show CDR1 as SGHVS and CDR2 as FNYEAQ. The CDR3 runs to 15 residues. The trim removed 0 bases at V and 7 bases at J, leaving 7 bases unmatched. In nucleotides, the CDR3 is TGTGCCAGCAGCTTAGCTACCAGGGGGCTTAGTGAAGCTTTCTTT. As protein: CASSLATRGLSEAFF.

The V call is TRBV7-2, the J call TRBJ1-5; no reliable D call. The length of the CDR3 is 13 residues. Germline V gene sequence: CDR1 SGHTA, CDR2 FQGNSA. Trimming pared 7 bases from V and 4 bases from J, leaving 11 bases between. The CDR3 spells CASTASPNQPQHF. Here the CDR3 DNA reads TGTGCCAGCACCGCCTCGCCGAATCAGCCCCAGCATTTT.

This clonotype was observed many times. This sequence joins TRBV7-3 and TRBJ2-5; D gene unclear. The CDR3 runs 13 residues. The V gene lost 5 bases and the J gene lost 4 bases, with 11 bases spanning the gap. Germline V gives CDR1 SGHTA, CDR2 FQGTGA. Here the CDR3 reads CASSVDIRETQYF. CDR3 in DNA: TGTGCCAGCAGCGTAGATATAAGAGAGACCCAGTACTTC.

V usage is TRBV20-1 and J usage is TRBJ2-1, with D perhaps matching TRBD1 (6 bases). Per the germline V gene, CDR1 is DFQATT and CDR2 is SNEGSKA (reference sequence). The CDR3 has 14 residues. Trimming shortened V by 6 bases and J by 3 bases, and 15 bases separated the two germline ends. The CDR3 spells CSALRNRVYNEQFF. The CDR3 nucleotides read TGCAGTGCCCTTAGGAACAGGGTCTACAATGAGCAGTTCTTC.

V usage is TRBV10-2 and J usage is TRBJ1-2, with TRBD1 matching 9 bases. The CDR3 loop spans 14 amino acids. CDR1 WSHSY and CDR2 SAAADI come from the germline V gene. V was pared by 4 bases and J by 5 bases, with 5 bases of the junction left unmatched. The CDR3 protein is CASSGDRVSYGYTF. The CDR3 nucleotides read TGCGCCAGCAGTGGGGACAGGGTATCATATGGCTACACCTTC.

The chain combines TRBV6-5 with TRBJ1-1; a weak D match, TRBD1 (6 bases). CDR1 is MNHEY, CDR2 SVGAGI, per germline. The CDR3 extends over 15 amino acids. Trimming stripped 1 base from V and 5 bases from J, with 14 bases between. The CDR3 DNA sequence: TGTGCCAGCAGTTACTTTGGTCCAGGGGAAACTGAAGCTTTCTTT. Amino acids: CASSYFGPGETEAFF.

This clonotype was seen many times. The chain links TRBV4-1 to TRBJ2-5; no definite D call. Trimming took off 2 bases at V and 6 bases at J, with 10 bases between the two ends. This CDR3 has 13 amino acids. Per the germline V gene, CDR1 is MGHRA and CDR2 is YSYEKL. CDR3 nucleotides: TGCGCCAGCAGCCAATTGGACCCGAAGACCCAGTACTTC. Its protein is CASSQLDPKTQYF.

Only a few counts were recorded for this clonotype. CDR3 amino acids: CASSRLSGSPLHF. CDR3 nucleotides: TGTGCCAGCAGTAGGCTAAGCGGGTCACCCCTCCACTTT. The chain combines TRBV12-3 or TRBV12-4 with TRBJ1-6; no reliable D call. The V and J ends lost 5 bases and 10 bases respectively, with 12 bases between them. The CDR3 runs to 13 residues.

This clonotype was seen only a few times. J is TRBJ2-5 and V is TRBV7-3; 10 nucleotides line up with TRBD2. V dropped 6 bases and J dropped 5; count of bases not matched to a gene: 9. CDR3 length equals 15 residues. Germline V gene lookup returns CDR1 SGHTA and CDR2 FQGTGA. Here the CDR3 DNA reads TGTGCCAGCAGAGGAGCGGGGGGGCCTTTGGAGACCCAGTACTTC. This codes for CASRGAGGPLETQYF.

Only a few counts were recorded for this clonotype. The rearrangement uses TRBV20-1 and TRBJ1-2; 7 bases match TRBD1. Germline CDR1 DFQATT, CDR2 SNEGSKA (reference sequence). J lost 2 bases, V lost 0 bases, and 0 bases had no gene match. CDR3 length equals 13 residues. The CDR3 DNA follows: TGCAGTGCTAGAGACAGGGGGAACTATGGCTACACCTTC. Amino acid sequence: CSARDRGNYGYTF.

The genes are TRBV5-6 and TRBJ2-3; 7 bases map to TRBD1. The V gene end was trimmed by 4 bases and the J gene end by 3 bases; junction bases not matched to a gene: 11. The V gene's germline CDR1 is SGHDT and CDR2 YYEEEE. CDR3 length equals 16 residues. CDR3 amino acids: CASSLRQGGVTDTQYF. CDR3 DNA: TGTGCCAGCAGCCTCAGACAGGGCGGAGTGACAGATACGCAGTATTTT.

This clonotype was seen many times. This chain joins TRBV12-3 or TRBV12-4 and TRBJ1-3; D call uncertain. This CDR3 comprises 13 residues. Deletions cut 8 bases from V and 3 bases from J, with 11 bases between. DNA for the CDR3: TGTGCCAGCGGTCCTAACGGTGGAAACACCATATATTTT. Protein product: CASGPNGGNTIYF.

This clonotype appeared a few times. The V and J genes are TRBV29-1 and TRBJ1-1, with D perhaps TRBD1 (5 bases). The V and J ends lost 6 bases and 5 bases respectively, with 19 bases between them. The CDR3 has 14 amino acids. Germline V gene lookup returns CDR1 SQVTM and CDR2 ANQGSEA. The CDR3 region is CSVRDYRLGTEAFF. The CDR3 bases are TGCAGCGTACGAGATTACAGGTTGGGGACTGAAGCTTTCTTT.

CDR3 sequence reads: CASSSMGDTQYF. DNA of the CDR3: TGTGCCAGCAGCTCAATGGGAGATACGCAGTATTTT. V gene TRBV7-2 combines with J gene TRBJ2-3; D gene uncertain. V was clipped by 4 bases and J by 5 bases, with 7 bases between them. This CDR3 has 12 amino acids. Per the germline V gene, CDR1 is SGHTA and CDR2 is FQGNSA.

This clonotype has ten or more counts. CDR3 coding DNA: TGTGCCACCAGTGATTCATCGGGGGCGGGCGAGCAGTACTTC. This gives the protein CATSDSSGAGEQYF. V is TRBV24-1 and J is TRBJ2-7; D could derive from TRBD1 or TRBD2 (6 bases each). V lost 2 bases, J lost 6 bases, and 13 bases lay in between. The CDR3 spans 14 residues. The germline CDR1 and CDR2 sequences are KGHDR and SFDVKD.

The chain combines TRBV3-1 with TRBJ1-5; D is uncertain. The CDR3 extends over 14 amino acids. Between the trimmed V and J ends, which lost 2 bases and 4 bases, there was a span of 9 bases. Germline values: CDR1 LGHDT, CDR2 YNNKEL (reference sequence). The CDR3 is CASSQLVENQPQHF. The CDR3 DNA is TGTGCCAGCAGCCAATTAGTAGAGAATCAGCCCCAGCATTTT.

J is TRBJ2-3 and V is TRBV29-1; D uncertain. There are 13 residues in the CDR3. CDR1 and CDR2 from the germline V gene are SQVTM and ANQGSEA. V lost 3 bases and J 3 bases, leaving 10 bases between the germline ends. CDR3 DNA sequence: TGCAGCGTTGAGAGGCTAGATACAGATACGCAGTATTTT. Translated: CSVERLDTDTQYF.

The chain carries TRBV4-1 and TRBJ1-4; D unresolved. In germline, CDR1 is MGHRA, CDR2 YSYEKL. This CDR3 has 14 residues. The V and J ends lost 4 bases and 6 bases respectively, with 12 bases between them. The CDR3 loop reads CASSPGSGYEKLFF. In DNA form, the CDR3 reads TGCGCCAGCAGCCCTGGGTCCGGCTATGAAAAACTGTTTTTT.

The table lists this clonotype with a few counts. The V call is TRBV9, the J call TRBJ2-3, with TRBD2 identical over 9 bases. The germline CDR1 and CDR2 sequences are SGDLS and YYNGEE. The CDR3 contains 13 residues. The junction had 1 base not matched to a gene; V was cut back by 4 bases and J by 4 bases. DNA for the CDR3: TGTGCCAGCAGCTGGACTAGCGCAGATACGCAGTATTTT. Amino acids: CASSWTSADTQYF. The full variable domain, in which reference TRBV9 and TRBJ2-3 provide the parts outside the CDR3, is DSGVTQTPKHLITATGQRVTLRCSPRSGDLSVYWYQQSLDQGLQFLIQYYNGEERAKGNILERFSAQQFPDLHSELNLSSLELGDSALYFCASSWTSADTQYFGPGTRLTVL.

Ten or more counts support this clonotype. CDR3 in DNA: TGTGCCAGCAGCCGCCGGACTAGCGGGGGCGCGAGCACAGATACGCAGTATTTT. Translating gives CASSRRTSGGASTDTQYF. The chain couples TRBV7-2 to TRBJ2-3, with TRBD2 identical over 13 bases. This CDR3 has 18 amino acids. Germline lookup yields CDR1 SGHTA and CDR2 FQGNSA. Losses at the gene ends were 5 bases for V and 0 bases for J; bases not matched to a gene: 8.

This clonotype was observed a handful of times. V is TRBV25-1 and J is TRBJ1-1; no reliable D call. V lost 2 bases, J lost 0 bases, and 7 bases lay in between. The CDR3 is 14 amino acids. Looked up from germline, CDR1 is MGHDK and CDR2 is SYGVNS. CDR3 amino acids: CASSEHKMNTEAFF. In DNA, the CDR3 is TGTGCCAGCAGTGAACACAAGATGAACACTGAAGCTTTCTTT.

This clonotype was counted ten times or more. The V gene is TRBV29-1, the J gene TRBJ2-3; D is unresolved. The germline V gene has CDR1 SQVTM and CDR2 ANQGSEA. The CDR3 totals 13 residues. Trimming shortened V by 5 bases and J by 5 bases, and 14 bases separated the two germline ends. The CDR3 DNA follows: TGCAGCGTTTTGGTAGTCTCTCGAGATACGCAGTATTTT. The encoded protein is CSVLVVSRDTQYF.

Only a few counts were recorded for this clonotype. The chain is built from TRBV12-3 or TRBV12-4 and TRBJ1-2; 7 nucleotides agree with TRBD1. This CDR3 is built from 15 residues. V shed 6 bases, J shed 4 bases, and the junction held 11 bases outside the gene matches. This CDR3 is CASRFGRGRSYGYTF. The CDR3 bases are TGTGCCAGCAGGTTCGGCAGGGGGAGATCCTATGGCTACACCTTC.

This clonotype has more than one count but fewer than ten. This chain uses TRBV20-1 with TRBJ2-5; 13 bases fit TRBD2. Germline CDR1 DFQATT, CDR2 SNEGSKA (reference sequence). The CDR3 contains 16 residues. V shed 1 base, J shed 4 bases, and the junction held 6 bases outside the gene matches. This CDR3 is CSARGGTSGAGETQYF. Here the CDR3 DNA reads TGCAGTGCTAGAGGGGGGACTAGCGGGGCAGGAGAGACCCAGTACTTC.

This clonotype was picked up a small number of times. The V gene is TRBV7-2, the J gene TRBJ2-3; maybe TRBD1 (5 bases). The CDR3 consists of 15 residues. Trimming left V 5 bases short and J 4 bases short, with 16 bases between. Germline V gene sequence: CDR1 SGHTA, CDR2 FQGNSA. The CDR3 reads CASSKTGPKADTQYF. The CDR3 coding sequence is TGTGCCAGCAGCAAAACAGGTCCAAAGGCAGATACGCAGTATTTT.